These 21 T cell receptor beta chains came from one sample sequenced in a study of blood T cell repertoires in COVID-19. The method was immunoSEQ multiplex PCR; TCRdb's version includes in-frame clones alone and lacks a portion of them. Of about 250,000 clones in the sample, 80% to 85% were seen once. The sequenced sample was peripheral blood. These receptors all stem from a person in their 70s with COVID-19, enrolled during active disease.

DNA for the CDR3: TGTGCCAGCAGCCAAGAACGGGGACTAGCGACTCCTGACTCCTACGAGCAGTACTTC. It specifies CASSQERGLATPDSYEQYF. V and J are TRBV3-1 (or the pseudogene TRBV3-2) and TRBJ2-7; 10 bases align to TRBD2. This CDR3 has 19 residues. Germline values: CDR1 LGHDT, CDR2 YNNKEL (reference sequence). Trimming cost V 0 bases and J 0 bases; bases outside gene matches: 11.

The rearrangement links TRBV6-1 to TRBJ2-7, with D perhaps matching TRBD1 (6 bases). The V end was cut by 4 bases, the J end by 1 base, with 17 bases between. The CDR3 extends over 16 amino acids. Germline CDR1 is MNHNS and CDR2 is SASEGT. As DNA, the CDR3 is TGTGCCAGCAGTGGTGGAGGACAGTCTTCTTCCTACGAGCAGTACTTC. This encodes CASSGGGQSSSYEQYF.

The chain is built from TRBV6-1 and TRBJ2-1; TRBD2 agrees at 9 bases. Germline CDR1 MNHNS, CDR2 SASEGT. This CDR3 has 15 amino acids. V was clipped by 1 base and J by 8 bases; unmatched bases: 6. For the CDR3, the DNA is TGTGCCAGCAGTGAAGTCGGGACTAGCCTCTATGAGCAGTTCTTC. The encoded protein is CASSEVGTSLYEQFF.

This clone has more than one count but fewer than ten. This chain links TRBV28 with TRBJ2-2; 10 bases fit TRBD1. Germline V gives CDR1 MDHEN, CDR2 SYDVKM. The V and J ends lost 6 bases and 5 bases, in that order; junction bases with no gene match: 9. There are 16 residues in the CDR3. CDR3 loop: CASSRGDRGGTGELFF. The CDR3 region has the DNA TGTGCCAGCAGCCGAGGGGACAGGGGAGGGACCGGGGAGCTGTTTTTT.

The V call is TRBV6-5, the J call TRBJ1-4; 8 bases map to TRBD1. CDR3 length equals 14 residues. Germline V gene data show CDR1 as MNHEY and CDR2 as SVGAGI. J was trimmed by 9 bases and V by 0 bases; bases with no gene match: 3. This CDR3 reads CASSYSRQGKKLFF. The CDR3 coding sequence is TGTGCCAGCAGTTACTCGCGACAGGGGAAAAAACTGTTTTTT.

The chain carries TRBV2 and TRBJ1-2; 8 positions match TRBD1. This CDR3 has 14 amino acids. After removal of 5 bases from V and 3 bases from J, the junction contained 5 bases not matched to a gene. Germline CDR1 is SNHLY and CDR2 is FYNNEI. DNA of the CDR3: TGTGCCAGCAGTAGACAGGGGTTGGACTATGGCTACACCTTC. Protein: CASSRQGLDYGYTF.

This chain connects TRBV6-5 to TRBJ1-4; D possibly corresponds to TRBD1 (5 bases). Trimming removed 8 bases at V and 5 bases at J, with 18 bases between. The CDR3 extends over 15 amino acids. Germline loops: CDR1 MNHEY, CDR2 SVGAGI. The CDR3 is CASSIGGWGNEKLFF. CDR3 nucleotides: TGTGCCAGCTCCATCGGGGGATGGGGGAATGAAAAACTGTTTTTT.

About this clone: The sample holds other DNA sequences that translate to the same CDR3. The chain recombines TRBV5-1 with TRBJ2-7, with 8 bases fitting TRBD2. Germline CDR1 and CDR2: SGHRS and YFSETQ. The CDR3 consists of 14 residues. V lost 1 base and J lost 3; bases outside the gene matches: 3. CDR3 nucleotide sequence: TGCGCCAGCAGCTTGAGCGGGGGAGACTACGAGCAGTACTTC. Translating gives CASSLSGGDYEQYF. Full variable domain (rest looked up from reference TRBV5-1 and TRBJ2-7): KAGVTQTPRYLIKTRGQQVTLSCSPISGHRSVSWYQQTPGQGLQFLFEYFSETQRNKGNFPGRFSGRQFSNSRSEMNVSTLELGDSALYLCASSLSGGDYEQYFGPGTRLTVT.

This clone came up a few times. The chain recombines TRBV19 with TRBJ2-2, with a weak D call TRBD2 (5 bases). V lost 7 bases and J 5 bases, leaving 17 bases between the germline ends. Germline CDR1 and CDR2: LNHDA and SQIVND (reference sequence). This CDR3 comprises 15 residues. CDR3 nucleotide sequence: TGTGCCAGTACCGGAGGCCCCCGGCTGACCGGGGAGCTGTTTTTT. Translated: CASTGGPRLTGELFF.

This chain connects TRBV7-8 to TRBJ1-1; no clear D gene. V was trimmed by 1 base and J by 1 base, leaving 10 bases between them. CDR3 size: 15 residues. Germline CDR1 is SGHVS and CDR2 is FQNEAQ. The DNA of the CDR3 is TGTGCCAGCAGCTTAGGTCGGGGTACGAACACTGAAGCTTTCTTT. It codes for CASSLGRGTNTEAFF.

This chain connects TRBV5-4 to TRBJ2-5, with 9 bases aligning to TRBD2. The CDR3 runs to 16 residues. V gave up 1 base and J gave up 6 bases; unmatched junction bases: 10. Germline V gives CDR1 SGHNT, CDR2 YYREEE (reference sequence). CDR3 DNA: TGTGCCAGCAGCTTGTCGACTAGCGGAGTTAGGCAGACCCAGTACTTC. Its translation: CASSLSTSGVRQTQYF.

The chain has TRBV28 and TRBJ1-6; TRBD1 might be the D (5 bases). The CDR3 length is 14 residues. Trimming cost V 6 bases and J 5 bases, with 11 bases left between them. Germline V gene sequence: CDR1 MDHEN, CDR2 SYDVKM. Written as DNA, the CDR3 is TGTGCCAGCAGCTTGGGCAGGGATAATTCACCCCTCCACTTT. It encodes CASSLGRDNSPLHF.

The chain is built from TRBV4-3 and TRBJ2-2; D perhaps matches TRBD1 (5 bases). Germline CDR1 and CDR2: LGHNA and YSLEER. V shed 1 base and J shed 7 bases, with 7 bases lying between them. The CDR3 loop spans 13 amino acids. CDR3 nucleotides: TGCGCCAGCAGCCAAGTCCAGGGCGGGGAGCTGTTTTTT. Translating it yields CASSQVQGGELFF.

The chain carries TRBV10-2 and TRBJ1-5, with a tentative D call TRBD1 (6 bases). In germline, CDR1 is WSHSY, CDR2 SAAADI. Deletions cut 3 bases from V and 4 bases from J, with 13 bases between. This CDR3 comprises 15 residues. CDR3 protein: CASSEGGAPNQPQHF. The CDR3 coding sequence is TGCGCCAGCAGTGAAGGGGGGGCGCCTAATCAGCCCCAGCATTTT.

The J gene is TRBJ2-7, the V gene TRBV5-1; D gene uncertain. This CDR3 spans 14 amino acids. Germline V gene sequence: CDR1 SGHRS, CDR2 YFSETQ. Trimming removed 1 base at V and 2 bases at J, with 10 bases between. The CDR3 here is CASSLSGTPYEQYF. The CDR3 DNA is TGCGCCAGCAGCTTGTCTGGCACACCCTACGAGCAGTACTTC.

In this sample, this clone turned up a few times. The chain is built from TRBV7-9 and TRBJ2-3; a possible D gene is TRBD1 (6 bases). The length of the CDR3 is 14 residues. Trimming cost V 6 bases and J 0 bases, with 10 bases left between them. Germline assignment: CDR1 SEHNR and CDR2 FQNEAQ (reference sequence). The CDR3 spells CASRRDTSTDTQYF. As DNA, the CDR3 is TGTGCCAGCAGACGGGACACTAGCACAGATACGCAGTATTTT.

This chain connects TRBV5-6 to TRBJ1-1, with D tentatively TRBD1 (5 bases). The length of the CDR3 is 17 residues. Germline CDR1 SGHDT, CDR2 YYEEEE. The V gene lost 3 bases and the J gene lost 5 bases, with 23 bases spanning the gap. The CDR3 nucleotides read TGTGCCAGCAGCTGGGGGATATTTACCGGGGAGGGGACTGAAGCTTTCTTT. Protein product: CASSWGIFTGEGTEAFF.

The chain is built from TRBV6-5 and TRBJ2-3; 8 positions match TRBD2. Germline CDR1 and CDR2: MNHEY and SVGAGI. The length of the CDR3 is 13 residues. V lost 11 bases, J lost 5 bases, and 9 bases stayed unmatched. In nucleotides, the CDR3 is TGTGCCTCCAACGGGGGGGGCCGAGATACGCAGTATTTT. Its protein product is CASNGGGRDTQYF.

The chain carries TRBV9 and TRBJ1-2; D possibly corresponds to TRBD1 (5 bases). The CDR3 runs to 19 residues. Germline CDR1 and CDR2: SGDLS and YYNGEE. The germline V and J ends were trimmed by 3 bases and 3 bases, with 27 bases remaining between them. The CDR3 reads CASSADAGPFWGADYGYTF. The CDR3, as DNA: TGTGCCAGCAGCGCCGACGCCGGTCCTTTTTGGGGCGCCGACTATGGCTACACCTTC. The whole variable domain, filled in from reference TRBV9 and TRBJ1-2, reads DSGVTQTPKHLITATGQRVTLRCSPRSGDLSVYWYQQSLDQGLQFLIQYYNGEERAKGNILERFSAQQFPDLHSELNLSSLELGDSALYFCASSADAGPFWGADYGYTFGSGTRLTVV.

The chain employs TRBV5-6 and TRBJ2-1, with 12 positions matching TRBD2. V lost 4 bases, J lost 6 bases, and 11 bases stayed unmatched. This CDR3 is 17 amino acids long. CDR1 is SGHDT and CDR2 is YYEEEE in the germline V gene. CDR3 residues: CASSPRPSGRALNEQFF. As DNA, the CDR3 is TGTGCCAGCAGCCCTAGGCCTAGCGGGAGGGCCCTCAATGAGCAGTTCTTC.

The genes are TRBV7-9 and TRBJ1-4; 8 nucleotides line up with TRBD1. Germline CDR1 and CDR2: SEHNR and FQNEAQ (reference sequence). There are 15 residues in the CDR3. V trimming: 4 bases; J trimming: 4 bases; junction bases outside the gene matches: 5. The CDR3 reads CASSSRQGLNEKLFF. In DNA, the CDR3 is TGTGCCAGCAGCTCCCGACAGGGGCTTAATGAAAAACTGTTTTTT.